This T cell receptor (beta chain) stems from a study of shared clonotypes between healthy human individuals. Among the unsorted PBMC samples, replicate PCRs used approximately 270 ng DNA, 25,000 to 30,000 T cell genomes. TCRdb's table, derived via immunoSEQ multiplex PCR, lists solely in-frame clones and lacks some. The repertoire has about half a million clones, more than 75% of them found once; the top ten carry more than 10%. V gave up 5 bases and J gave up 3 bases; unmatched junction bases: 12. Per the germline V gene, CDR1 is SGHTA and CDR2 is FQGNSA. The CDR3 runs 16 residues. Recent acute infections and vaccinations were absent in the healthy HIV-negative adult donors.

The TCR was taken from a woman in her thirties or forties in good health. Some clones in this sample may be carry-over from other donors' samples. Material: PBMCs. The J gene is TRBJ2-7, the V gene TRBV7-2; TRBD2 agrees at 8 bases. Here the CDR3 reads CASSDRAGAPFYEQYF. The CDR3 coding sequence is TGTGCCAGCAGCGATCGAGCGGGAGCTCCCTTCTACGAGCAGTACTTC. Full variable domain (remainder filled in from reference TRBV7-2 and TRBJ2-7): GAGVSQSPSNKVTEKGKDVELRCDPISGHTALYWYRQSLGQGLEFLIYFQGNSAPDKSGLPSDRFSAERTGGSVSTLTIQRTQQEDSAVYLCASSDRAGAPFYEQYFGPGTRLTVT.